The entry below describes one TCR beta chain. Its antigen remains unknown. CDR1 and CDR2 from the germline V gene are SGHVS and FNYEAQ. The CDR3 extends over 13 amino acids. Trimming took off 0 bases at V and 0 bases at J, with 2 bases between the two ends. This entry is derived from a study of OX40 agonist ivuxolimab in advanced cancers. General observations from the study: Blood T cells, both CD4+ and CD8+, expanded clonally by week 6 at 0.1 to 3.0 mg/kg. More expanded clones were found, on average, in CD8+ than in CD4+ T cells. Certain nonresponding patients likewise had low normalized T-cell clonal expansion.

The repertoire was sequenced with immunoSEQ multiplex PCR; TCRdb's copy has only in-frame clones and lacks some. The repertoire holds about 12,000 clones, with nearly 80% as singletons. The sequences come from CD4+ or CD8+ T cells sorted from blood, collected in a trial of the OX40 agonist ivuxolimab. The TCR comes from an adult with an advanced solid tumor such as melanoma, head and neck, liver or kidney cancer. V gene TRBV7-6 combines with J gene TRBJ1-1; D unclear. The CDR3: CASSLALNTEAFF. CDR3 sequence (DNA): TGTGCCAGCAGCTTAGCGCTGAACACTGAAGCTTTCTTT.